The 29 T cell receptor beta chains below come from one sample, sequenced in a study of OX40 agonist ivuxolimab in advanced cancers. Only in-frame clones appear in the TCRdb table, and some are missing; sequencing was by immunoSEQ multiplex PCR. The table lists about 62,000 clones, about four fifths of them singletons. Sample: CD4+ or CD8+ T cells sorted from blood, taken in a trial of the OX40 agonist ivuxolimab. The receptors stem from an adult with an advanced solid tumor such as melanoma, head and neck, liver or kidney cancer.

The genes are TRBV11-3 and TRBJ2-6; possibly TRBD1 for D (6 bases). Trimming stripped 5 bases from V and 0 bases from J, with 17 bases between. Germline V gene data show CDR1 as SGHNT and CDR2 as YENEEA. This CDR3 has 18 residues. This CDR3 reads CASSGPRDIHSGANVLTF. DNA of the CDR3: TGTGCCAGCAGCGGTCCCCGGGACATCCACTCTGGGGCCAACGTCCTGACTTTC.

The chain couples TRBV15 to TRBJ1-5; D is uncertain. Germline lookup yields CDR1 LNHNV and CDR2 YYDKDF (reference sequence). Trimming shortened V by 0 bases and J by 6 bases, and 12 bases separated the two germline ends. The CDR3 totals 15 residues. Here the CDR3 DNA reads TGTGCCACCAGCAGAGATTCTCCCGGGGTTCAGCCCCAGCATTTT. As protein: CATSRDSPGVQPQHF.

J is TRBJ2-7 and V is TRBV30; D is undetermined. The CDR3 has 11 amino acids. In germline, CDR1 is GTSNPN, CDR2 SVGIG (reference sequence). V lost 4 bases to trimming and J lost 1 base, with 5 bases between them. The CDR3 nucleotides are TGTGCCTGGATCACTTCCTACGAGCAGTACTTC. Translated: CAWITSYEQYF.

The chain carries TRBV7-9 and TRBJ2-6, with no clear D. V lost 5 bases to trimming and J lost 2 bases, with 13 bases between them. Germline V gene lookup returns CDR1 SEHNR and CDR2 FQNEAQ (reference sequence). The CDR3 extends over 16 amino acids. Here the CDR3 reads CASSPRVLTGANVLTF. CDR3 bases: TGTGCCAGCAGCCCCCGGGTGTTAACTGGGGCCAACGTCCTGACTTTC.

This chain joins TRBV28 and TRBJ2-3, with D possibly matching TRBD1 (5 bases). Germline V gene sequence: CDR1 MDHEN, CDR2 SYDVKM. This CDR3 is built from 15 residues. V shed 3 bases and J shed 0 bases, with 10 bases lying between them. The CDR3 DNA reads TGTGCCAGCAGTTTTGGGGCGGCTAGCACAGATACGCAGTATTTT. It codes for CASSFGAASTDTQYF.

The CDR3 sequence is CASSRTDRGSYSGANVLTF. DNA of the CDR3: TGTGCCAGCAGCCGAACGGACAGGGGGTCCTATTCTGGGGCCAACGTCCTGACTTTC. This sequence joins TRBV7-3 and TRBJ2-6; 10 bases map to TRBD1. CDR3 length: 19 residues. Germline V gene sequence: CDR1 SGHTA, CDR2 FQGTGA. The ends lost 5 bases at V and 1 base at J; junction bases unmatched: 11. The variable domain in full, completed from reference TRBV7-3 and TRBJ2-6, reads GAGVSQTPSNKVTEKGKYVELRCDPISGHTALYWYRQSLGQGPEFLIYFQGTGAADDSGLPNDRFFAVRPEGSVSTLKIQRTERGDSAVYLCASSRTDRGSYSGANVLTFGAGSRLTVL.

This chain connects TRBV5-1 to TRBJ2-4; perhaps TRBD1 as D (5 bases). This CDR3 spans 15 amino acids. Germline V lookup: CDR1 SGHRS, CDR2 YFSETQ. V gave up 0 bases and J gave up 4 bases, with 11 bases separating them. CDR3 residues: CASSLGGAGKNIQYF. Written as DNA, the CDR3 is TGCGCCAGCAGCTTGGGTGGGGCCGGGAAAAACATTCAGTACTTC. The full variable domain, completed using reference TRBV5-1 and TRBJ2-4, is KAGVTQTPRYLIKTRGQQVTLSCSPISGHRSVSWYQQTPGQGLQFLFEYFSETQRNKGNFPGRFSGRQFSNSRSEMNVSTLELGDSALYLCASSLGGAGKNIQYFGAGTRLSVL.

The rearrangement links TRBV7-2 to TRBJ2-3, with a weak D call TRBD2 (6 bases). CDR3 length: 11 amino acids. Deletions cut 8 bases from V and 9 bases from J, with 12 bases between. CDR1 is SGHTA and CDR2 is FQGNSA in the germline V gene. CDR3 in amino acids: CASREAGTQYF. CDR3 in DNA: TGTGCCAGCCGAGAGGCGGGGACGCAGTATTTT.

The V and J genes are TRBV4-3 and TRBJ1-3; 7 bases align to TRBD1. The germline V gene encodes CDR1 LGHNA and CDR2 YSLEER. Unmatched junction bases numbered 8, after V lost 0 bases and J lost 0 bases. CDR3 length: 18 residues. The CDR3 DNA reads as TGCGCCAGCAGCCAAGATTCGGGACAGCTCTTCTCTGGAAACACCATATATTTT. Its protein is CASSQDSGQLFSGNTIYF.

This clone was detected once. V and J are TRBV19 and TRBJ1-5, with 10 bases matching TRBD1. Unmatched junction bases numbered 7, after V lost 1 base and J lost 10 bases. The CDR3 is made up of 15 amino acids. Per the germline V gene, CDR1 is LNHDA and CDR2 is SQIVND (reference sequence). Here the CDR3 reads CASSIGGTGALPQHF. In DNA, the CDR3 is TGTGCCAGTAGTATAGGGGGGACAGGGGCACTCCCCCAGCATTTT.

In this sample, this clone turned up once. The chain links TRBV2 to TRBJ2-1; D unresolved. The CDR3 totals 14 residues. V was clipped by 2 bases and J by 0 bases, with 5 bases between them. Germline V gene sequence: CDR1 SNHLY, CDR2 FYNNEI. In DNA, the CDR3 is TGTGCCAGCAGTGAACAGATCTCCTACAATGAGCAGTTCTTC. It yields the protein CASSEQISYNEQFF.

This rearrangement joins TRBV18 to TRBJ2-7, with 8 bases fitting TRBD1. V was pared by 3 bases and J by 7 bases, with 11 bases of the junction left unmatched. This CDR3 comprises 15 residues. In germline, CDR1 is KGHSH, CDR2 LQKENI. The CDR3 sequence: CASSPTRDRPVEQYF. The CDR3 DNA reads as TGTGCCAGCTCACCCACCCGGGACAGGCCGGTGGAGCAGTACTTC.

This chain uses TRBV6-5 with TRBJ1-2; 7 bases are a match to TRBD1. Germline V gene lookup returns CDR1 MNHEY and CDR2 SVGAGI. The CDR3 runs 15 residues. Trimming removed 5 bases from V and 4 bases from J; junction bases left unmatched: 10. The CDR3 protein is CASSPSRPGGYGYTF. The CDR3 coding sequence is TGTGCCAGCAGTCCGAGCAGACCAGGGGGCTATGGCTACACCTTC.

The chain employs TRBV27 and TRBJ2-5, with TRBD2 matching 12 bases. J gave up 13 bases and V 0 bases, and 9 bases lay outside the gene matches. The CDR3 has 15 amino acids. Looked up from germline, CDR1 is MNHEY and CDR2 is SMNVEV (reference sequence). CDR3 amino acids: CASSLSMTSGGPGYF. The CDR3, as DNA: TGTGCCAGCAGTTTATCTATGACTAGCGGGGGCCCCGGGTACTTC.

The CDR3 nucleotides read TGTGCCAGCAGCTTAGCTGGTGGGGGGGGCCAAGAGACCCAGTACTTC. It codes for CASSLAGGGGQETQYF. This chain connects TRBV7-8 to TRBJ2-5; 7 bases line up with TRBD2. Germline V gene lookup returns CDR1 SGHVS and CDR2 FQNEAQ. The CDR3 spans 16 residues. The V segment lost 0 bases and the J segment 1 base; nucleotides outside the gene matches: 5. The full variable domain, in which reference TRBV7-8 and TRBJ2-5 provide the parts outside the CDR3, is GAGVSQSPRYKVAKRGQDVALRCDPISGHVSLFWYQQALGQGPEFLTYFQNEAQLDKSGLPSDRFFAERPEGSVSTLKIQRTQQEDSAVYLCASSLAGGGGQETQYFGPGTRLLVL.

This clone was detected only a few times. The rearrangement joins TRBV7-9 to TRBJ1-6; 7 bases agree with TRBD1. CDR3 length: 17 amino acids. Germline V CDR1 and CDR2: SEHNR, FQNEAQ (reference sequence). The junction had 7 bases not matched to a gene; V was cut back by 5 bases and J by 0 bases. The CDR3 DNA follows: TGTGCCAGCAGCCTGACAGGGTACAGCTCCTATAATTCACCCCTCCACTTT. Translation: CASSLTGYSSYNSPLHF.

The J gene is TRBJ2-2, the V gene TRBV7-8; the D gene is possibly TRBD1 (5 bases). The ends were cut back, 1 base at V and 1 base at J, with 13 bases in the middle. From germline, CDR1 is SGHVS and CDR2 FQNEAQ. The CDR3 runs 17 residues. As DNA, the CDR3 is TGTGCCAGCAGCTTAGTTGAGAGGCAGGGGAACACCGGGGAGCTGTTTTTT. The encoded protein is CASSLVERQGNTGELFF.

The chain links TRBV10-3 to TRBJ2-5; D remains ambiguous. The germline gives CDR1 ENHRY, CDR2 SYGVKD. The CDR3 covers 13 residues. V lost 4 bases and J 0 bases, leaving 6 bases between the germline ends. The CDR3 region is CAISGQYQETQYF. The CDR3 region has the DNA TGTGCCATCAGTGGCCAGTACCAAGAGACCCAGTACTTC.

The V and J genes are TRBV15 and TRBJ1-1; 8 positions match TRBD1. CDR1 is LNHNV and CDR2 is YYDKDF in the germline V gene (reference sequence). The V gene end was trimmed by 7 bases and the J gene end by 4 bases; junction bases not matched to a gene: 5. The CDR3 runs 13 residues. The CDR3, as DNA: TGTGCCACCAATGAACAGGGGGGCACTGAAGCTTTCTTT. It specifies CATNEQGGTEAFF.

The chain links TRBV5-4 to TRBJ2-5, with 10 nucleotides matching TRBD1. V gave up 3 bases and J gave up 1 base; unmatched junction bases: 0. This CDR3 spans 14 amino acids. Per germline, CDR1 SGHNT and CDR2 YYREEE (reference sequence). The CDR3 nucleotides are TGTGCCAGCAGCTGGGACAGGGGCCAAGAGACCCAGTACTTC. Its translation: CASSWDRGQETQYF.

The chain combines TRBV7-8 with TRBJ2-7; 9 nucleotides align to TRBD1. The CDR3 spans 15 residues. Germline V gene sequence: CDR1 SGHVS, CDR2 FQNEAQ. The ends lost 1 base at V and 4 bases at J; junction bases unmatched: 5. CDR3 sequence: CASSLGTGELYEQYF. For the CDR3, the DNA is TGTGCCAGCAGCTTAGGGACAGGGGAGCTGTACGAGCAGTACTTC.

The J gene is TRBJ2-5, the V gene TRBV6-5; 9 bases fit TRBD2. Germline-derived CDR1 and CDR2 are MNHEY and SVGAGI. The J segment lost 5 bases and the V segment lost 2 bases, leaving 9 bases of the junction unmatched. The CDR3 is 16 amino acids. The CDR3 here is CASSYQTAGGGETQYF. As DNA, the CDR3 is TGTGCCAGCAGTTACCAAACGGCGGGGGGGGGTGAGACCCAGTACTTC.

The chain links TRBV5-1 to TRBJ2-7, with 10 bases fitting TRBD2. Germline-derived CDR1 and CDR2 are SGHRS and YFSETQ. This CDR3 comprises 15 residues. Unmatched junction bases numbered 8, after V lost 4 bases and J lost 4 bases. As DNA, the CDR3 is TGCGCCAGCAGCAAGGAAAGCGGGGGGGGGTACGAGCAGTACTTC. Its protein is CASSKESGGGYEQYF.

The CDR3 coding sequence is TGTGCCAGCAGCGTAGACCCTAAGGGGAATTCACCCCTCCACTTT. Its translation is CASSVDPKGNSPLHF. The chain carries TRBV9 and TRBJ1-6; a possible D gene is TRBD1 (5 bases). The CDR3 runs to 15 residues. The germline V and J ends were trimmed by 0 bases and 7 bases, with 11 bases remaining between them. Looked up from germline, CDR1 is SGDLS and CDR2 is YYNGEE.

This clone appeared once. V is TRBV11-2 and J is TRBJ2-7; 8 bases agree with TRBD2. V trimming: 6 bases; J trimming: 2 bases; junction bases outside the gene matches: 6. Germline V CDR1 and CDR2: SGHAT, FQNNGV. The CDR3 is made up of 14 amino acids. In nucleotides, the CDR3 is TGTGCCAGCAGGCATAGCGGGAAGACCTACGAGCAGTACTTC. Encoded protein: CASRHSGKTYEQYF.

The V gene is TRBV27, the J gene TRBJ1-2; 9 bases agree with TRBD1. The V gene's germline CDR1 is MNHEY and CDR2 SMNVEV (reference sequence). This CDR3 spans 14 amino acids. The V segment lost 5 bases and the J segment 8 bases; nucleotides outside the gene matches: 9. The CDR3 is CASSGFGTGKGYTF. DNA of the CDR3: TGTGCCAGCAGTGGCTTCGGGACAGGGAAGGGCTACACCTTC.

The chain recombines TRBV4-2 with TRBJ1-1; no clear D gene. V lost 5 bases to trimming and J lost 1 base, with 11 bases between them. This CDR3 is 14 amino acids long. Per the germline V gene, CDR1 is LGHNA and CDR2 is YNFKEQ. The CDR3 DNA sequence: TGTGCCAGCAGCTTGGCCTCAGGGAACACTGAAGCTTTCTTT. It yields the protein CASSLASGNTEAFF.

The CDR3 here is CASSYSRAGYEQYF. The CDR3 bases are TGTGCCAGCAGTTACTCACGGGCAGGCTACGAGCAGTACTTC. V is TRBV6-5 and J is TRBJ2-7; the D is unclear. The germline V gene encodes CDR1 MNHEY and CDR2 SVGAGI. V lost 0 bases and J lost 3, with 9 bases in between. The CDR3 sequence is 14 residues long.

V gene TRBV5-8 combines with J gene TRBJ2-2; D unclear. Trimming took off 0 bases at V and 5 bases at J, with 8 bases between the two ends. The germline V gene encodes CDR1 SGHTS and CDR2 YDEGEE. This CDR3 region has 14 residues. This chain's CDR3 is CASSLATWTGELFF. The DNA for the CDR3 is TGTGCCAGCAGCTTGGCAACGTGGACCGGGGAGCTGTTTTTT.